These T cell receptor beta chains were read from a single sample in a study of STAT3 mutations in large granular lymphocyte leukemia. Assay used: immunoSEQ multiplex PCR; TCRdb lists only in-frame clones, some missing. The table has around 8,600 clones, 85% to 90% seen once; the top ten hold roughly 77%. Sequenced material: peripheral blood mononuclear cells. Every receptor here comes from a man older than 75 with T-cell large granular lymphocyte leukemia. Some clones in this sample may be carry-over from other donors' samples. Each CDR3 is given with its conserved first and last residue. A D gene is named only where the DNA matches it firmly. Only part of the rows carry a size: once, few, many, or a class if the clone is expanded.

clone_size d_call j_call v_call cdr3_nt cdr3_aa
NA TRBD1 TRBJ2-3 TRBV5-4 TGTGCCAGCAGCCCGGACAGGGCGCGCACAGATACGCAGTATTTT CASSPDRARTDTQYF
NA NA TRBJ1-2 TRBV7-2 TGTGCCAGCAGCTTAGTGGATGTGGCGCGGGGCTACACCTTC CASSLVDVARGYTF
NA TRBD1 TRBJ2-5 TRBV5-6 TGTGCCAGCAGCCGGGACAGGGGGCTTGGGACCCAGTACTTC CASSRDRGLGTQYF
NA TRBD2 TRBJ2-7 TRBV5-4 TGTGCCAGCAGCGTAGCGGGGGGGCCTCGCGAGCAGTACTTC CASSVAGGPREQYF
NA NA TRBJ1-6 TRBV7-9 TGTGCCAGCAGCTTAGAAGAGGGAGCTTCACCCCTCCACTTT CASSLEEGASPLHF
NA TRBD2 TRBJ2-7 TRBV5-4 TGTGCCAGCAGCTTCGGGTTCGGACTAGCCTACGAGCAGTACTTC CASSFGFGLAYEQYF
NA TRBD1 TRBJ1-6 TRBV2 TGTGCCAGCAGCGTGGGACAGGGCTCACCCCTCCACTTT CASSVGQGSPLHF
NA NA TRBJ1-1 TRBV19 TGTGCCAGTAGGTTCGGCAGAGGTGGTGAAGCTTTCTTT CASRFGRGGEAFF
NA NA TRBJ2-7 TRBV4-1 TGCGCCAGCAGCCAAGATTCCGTGTCCTACGAGCAGTACTTC CASSQDSVSYEQYF
NA TRBD2 TRBJ2-7 TRBV27 TGTGCCAGCAGGGTAGCGGGGGAGAATACCTACGAGCAGTACTTC CASRVAGENTYEQYF
NA NA TRBJ1-4 TRBV11-2 TGTGCCAGCAGCTTACTGACAGCGCGAGGGGAACTGTTTTTT CASSLLTARGELFF
once TRBD1 TRBJ1-6 TRBV25-1 TGTGCCAGCAGGATGGAGGGGGCGGGTAATTCACCCCTCCACTTT CASRMEGAGNSPLHF
NA NA TRBJ1-1 TRBV19 TGTGCCAGTAGTAAGGGGGGAGTCATGAACACTGAAGCTTTCTTT CASSKGGVMNTEAFF
NA TRBD2 TRBJ2-3 TRBV5-1 TGCGCCAGTGGGACTAGCGGGGCAGCAGATACGCAGTATTTT CASGTSGAADTQYF
NA NA TRBJ1-4 TRBV7-9 TGTGCCAGCAGCTTTTCATCCCGGCTTGAAAAACTGTTTTTT CASSFSSRLEKLFF
NA NA TRBJ2-7 TRBV7-6 TGTGCCAGCAGCTTAGACTCCGGGCCTCCCGCCTACTTC CASSLDSGPPAYF
once TRBD1 TRBJ1-1 TRBV6-5 TGTGCCAGCAGCTACCAGGGGGTTCAATTGAACACTGAAGCTTTCTTT CASSYQGVQLNTEAFF
NA NA TRBJ1-6 TRBV23-1 TGCGCCAGCAGTCGAAGGGGGGGCGGAAATTCACCCCTCCACTTT CASSRRGGGNSPLHF
NA NA TRBJ2-3 TRBV30 TGTGCCTGGAGTGGGGCCCCGGGGACCCGACCCGAGCTGCAGTATTTT CAWSGAPGTRPELQYF
NA NA TRBJ1-2 TRBV7-9 TGTGCCAGCAGCTTAGAGAACAGACAGACGTTCACATACACCTTC CASSLENRQTFTYTF
NA NA TRBJ2-2 TRBV7-3 TGTGCCAGCAGCTTAGGCACCGGGGAGCTGTTTTTT CASSLGTGELFF
once TRBD2 TRBJ2-1 TRBV6-1 TGTGCCAGCAGTGAATTTAGCGGGACTTACAATGAGCAGTTCTTC CASSEFSGTYNEQFF
NA NA TRBJ1-3 TRBV9 TGTGCCAGCAGCGTAGAAGGGGGAATCATATATTTT CASSVEGGIIYF
NA TRBD1 TRBJ1-5 TRBV25-1 TGTGCCAGCAGTGGGGACAGGGATAGCAATCAGCCCCAGCATTTT CASSGDRDSNQPQHF
NA TRBD1 TRBJ1-2 TRBV19 TGTGCCAGTACGAACAGGGGGCGGAGAGGCTACACCTTC CASTNRGRRGYTF
once NA TRBJ1-1 TRBV7-2 TGTGCCAGCAGCTTTAGGGAGAACACTGAAGCTTTCTTT CASSFRENTEAFF
NA TRBD1 TRBJ1-4 TRBV5-4 TGTGCCAGCAGCTTGAAAGGGACAGCCTCCACGAAACTGTTTTTT CASSLKGTASTKLFF
NA NA TRBJ2-7 TRBV7-9 TGTGCCAGCAGCTTAACCTATAGGGGCGAGCAGTACTTC CASSLTYRGEQYF
NA TRBD2 TRBJ2-1 TRBV5-4 TGTGCCAGCAGCTCCCGGGGGGACTCTTTCAATGAGCAGTTCTTC CASSSRGDSFNEQFF
NA NA TRBJ2-3 TRBV9 TGTGCCAGCAGCGTCCATCCGACAGCAGATACGCAGTATTTT CASSVHPTADTQYF
NA TRBD2 TRBJ2-3 TRBV4-3 TGCGCCAGCAGCCAGCAATCCGGGACTAGAGGGGATACGCAGTATTTT CASSQQSGTRGDTQYF
NA NA TRBJ2-1 TRBV7-9 TGTGCCAGCGCGCCACATAGCTCCTACAATGAGCAGTTCTTC CASAPHSSYNEQFF
NA TRBD2 TRBJ2-1 TRBV5-1 TGCGCCAGCAGGACTAGCCCAATCAGCTCCTACAATGAGCAGTTCTTC CASRTSPISSYNEQFF
once NA TRBJ1-1 TRBV6-5 TGTGCCAGCAGCACACAGGGTGGAACTGAAGCTTTCTTT CASSTQGGTEAFF
NA TRBD1 TRBJ2-7 TRBV5-6 TGTGCCAGCAGCTTGGGAGGGACAGGGGGTTACGAGCAGTACTTC CASSLGGTGGYEQYF
NA NA TRBJ1-2 TRBV29-1 TGCAGCGTGATGAATACAACAGGGAGCTATGGCTACACCTTC CSVMNTTGSYGYTF
NA NA TRBJ2-3 TRBV7-8 TGTGCCAGCAGCACCAGGACACCAAACACAGATACGCAGTATTTT CASSTRTPNTDTQYF
once NA TRBJ1-2 TRBV5-5 TGTGCCAGCACCCGGGACATCCCACGGTATGGCTACACCTTC CASTRDIPRYGYTF
NA NA TRBJ1-2 TRBV12-5 TGTGCTAGTGGTTTGCAGGACCGCATACGGTATGGCTACACCTTC CASGLQDRIRYGYTF
NA TRBD1 TRBJ1-3 TRBV6-5 TGTGCCAGCAGCAACAGGGGGCCTGGAAACACCATATATTTT CASSNRGPGNTIYF
NA NA TRBJ1-1 TRBV5-1 TGCGCCAGCAGCTTGGGAGGGGAATGGCACACTGAAGCTTTCTTT CASSLGGEWHTEAFF
NA TRBD2 TRBJ2-3 TRBV6-6 TGTGCCAGCAGTTACCCACTAGCGGGATACACAGATACGCAGTATTTT CASSYPLAGYTDTQYF
NA NA TRBJ2-7 TRBV2 TGTGCCAGCAGTGAGTCGGCAGATTACGAGCAGTACTTC CASSESADYEQYF
NA NA TRBJ1-4 TRBV4-2 TGTGCCAGCAGCCAAGATCGTTTGGCCGTTAATGAAAAACTGTTTTTT CASSQDRLAVNEKLFF
NA TRBD1 TRBJ1-6 TRBV7-9 TGTGCCAGCAGCTTAGGGACAGGGGCACTAAATTCACCCCTCCACTTT CASSLGTGALNSPLHF
NA NA TRBJ1-3 TRBV4-3 TGCGCCAGCAGTCAGATGGGGATTCTCTCTGGAAACACCATATATTTT CASSQMGILSGNTIYF
NA NA TRBJ2-1 TRBV7-9 TGTGCCAGCAGCCCACAGGGCCGCTCCTACAATGAGCAGTTCTTC CASSPQGRSYNEQFF
NA NA TRBJ2-7 TRBV6-6 TGTGCTAGCGGCACCTCCTACGAGCAGTACTTC CASGTSYEQYF
NA TRBD1 TRBJ2-5 TRBV10-3 TGTGCCACCAAGGACCTGGAGGCAGGGGGTTTTGGAGAGACCCAGTACTTC CATKDLEAGGFGETQYF
few TRBD1 TRBJ2-7 TRBV18 TGTGCCAGCTCACCACAAAACGGACAGGGGGCTGGCGAGCAGTACTTC CASSPQNGQGAGEQYF